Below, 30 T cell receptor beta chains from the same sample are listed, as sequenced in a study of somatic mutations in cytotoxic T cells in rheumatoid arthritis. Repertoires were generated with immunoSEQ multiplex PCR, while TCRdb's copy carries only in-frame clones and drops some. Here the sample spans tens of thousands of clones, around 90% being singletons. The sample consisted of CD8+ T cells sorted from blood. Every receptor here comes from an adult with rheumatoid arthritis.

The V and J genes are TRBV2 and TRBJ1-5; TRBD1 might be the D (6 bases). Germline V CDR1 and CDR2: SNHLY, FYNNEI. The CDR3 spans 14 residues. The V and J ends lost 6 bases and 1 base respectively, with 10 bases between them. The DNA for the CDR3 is TGTGCCAGCAGAGGCAGGGGAAGCAATCAGCCCCAGCATTTT. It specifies CASRGRGSNQPQHF.

CDR3 sequence (DNA): TGTGCTGGTGGGAGACAGGGGGATTTTAATGAGCAGTTCTTC. This codes for CAGGRQGDFNEQFF. This sequence joins TRBV28 and TRBJ2-1; 9 bases are a match to TRBD1. This CDR3 comprises 14 residues. Germline CDR1 is MDHEN and CDR2 is SYDVKM.

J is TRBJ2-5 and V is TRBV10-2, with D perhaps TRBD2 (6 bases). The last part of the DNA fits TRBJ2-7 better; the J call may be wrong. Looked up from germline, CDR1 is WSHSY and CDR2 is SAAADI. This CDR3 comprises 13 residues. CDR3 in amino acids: CASGTSGAREQYF. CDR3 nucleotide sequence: TGCGCCAGCGGGACGTCGGGAGCCCGCGAGCAGTACTTC.

CDR3 DNA sequence: TGTGCCATCAGTACAACTGGGGACAGTACCCCTTTCGGCTACACCTTC. Translating it yields CAISTTGDSTPFGYTF. The genes are TRBV10-3 and TRBJ1-2; TRBD1 matches 7 bases. This CDR3 has 16 residues. CDR1 ENHRY and CDR2 SYGVKD come from the germline V gene. Trimming at V came to 5 bases and at J to 8 bases, leaving 17 bases not matched to a gene.

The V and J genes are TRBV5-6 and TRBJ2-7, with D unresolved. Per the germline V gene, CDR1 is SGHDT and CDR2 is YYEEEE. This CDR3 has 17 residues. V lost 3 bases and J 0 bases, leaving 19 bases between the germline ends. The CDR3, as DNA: TGTGCCAGCAGCTCGGACCACAGACGGCCCTTCTCCTACGAGCAGTACTTC. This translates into CASSSDHRRPFSYEQYF.

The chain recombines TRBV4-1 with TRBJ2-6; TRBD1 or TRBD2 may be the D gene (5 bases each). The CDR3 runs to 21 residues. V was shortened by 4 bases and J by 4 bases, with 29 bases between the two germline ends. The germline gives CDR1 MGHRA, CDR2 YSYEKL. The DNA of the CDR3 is TGCGCCAGCAGCCGAAAACCGCCGGGTAGATTGGGGGAAGACGGGGCCAACGTCCTGACTTTC. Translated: CASSRKPPGRLGEDGANVLTF.

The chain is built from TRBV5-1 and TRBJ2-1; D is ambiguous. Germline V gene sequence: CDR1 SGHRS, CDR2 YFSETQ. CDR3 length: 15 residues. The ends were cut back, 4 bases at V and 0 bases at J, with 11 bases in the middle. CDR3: CASSNFLSSYNEQFF. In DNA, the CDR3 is TGCGCCAGCAGCAACTTTCTTAGCTCCTACAATGAGCAGTTCTTC.

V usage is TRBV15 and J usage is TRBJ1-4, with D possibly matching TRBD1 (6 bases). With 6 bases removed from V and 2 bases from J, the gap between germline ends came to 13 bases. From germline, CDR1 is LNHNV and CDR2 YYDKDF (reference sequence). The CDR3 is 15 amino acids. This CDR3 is CATRVGGGTNEKLFF. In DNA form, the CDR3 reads TGTGCCACCAGAGTGGGGGGGGGCACTAATGAAAAACTGTTTTTT.

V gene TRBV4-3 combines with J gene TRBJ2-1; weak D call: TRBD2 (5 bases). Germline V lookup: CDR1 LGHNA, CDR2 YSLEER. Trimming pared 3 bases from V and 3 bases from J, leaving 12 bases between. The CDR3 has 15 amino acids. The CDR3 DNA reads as TGCGCCAGCAGCCAGGGCAGGACTGTCTACAATGAGCAGTTCTTC. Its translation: CASSQGRTVYNEQFF.

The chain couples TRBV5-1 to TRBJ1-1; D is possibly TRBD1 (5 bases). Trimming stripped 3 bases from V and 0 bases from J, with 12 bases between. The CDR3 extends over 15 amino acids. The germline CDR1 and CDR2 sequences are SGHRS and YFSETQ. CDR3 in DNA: TGCGCCAGCAGCTGGGCCGGGACTGTGAACACTGAAGCTTTCTTT. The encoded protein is CASSWAGTVNTEAFF.

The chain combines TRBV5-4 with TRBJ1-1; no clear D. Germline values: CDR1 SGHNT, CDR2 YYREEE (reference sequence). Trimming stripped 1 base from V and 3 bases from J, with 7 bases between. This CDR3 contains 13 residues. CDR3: CASSLNRDTEAFF. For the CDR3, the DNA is TGTGCCAGCAGCTTGAATAGGGACACTGAAGCTTTCTTT.

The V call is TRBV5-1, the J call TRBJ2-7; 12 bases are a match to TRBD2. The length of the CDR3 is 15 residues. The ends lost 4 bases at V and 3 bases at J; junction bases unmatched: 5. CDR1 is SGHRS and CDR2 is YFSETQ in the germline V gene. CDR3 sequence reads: CASSGGLAGDYEQYF. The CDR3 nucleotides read TGCGCCAGCAGCGGGGGACTAGCGGGTGACTACGAGCAGTACTTC.

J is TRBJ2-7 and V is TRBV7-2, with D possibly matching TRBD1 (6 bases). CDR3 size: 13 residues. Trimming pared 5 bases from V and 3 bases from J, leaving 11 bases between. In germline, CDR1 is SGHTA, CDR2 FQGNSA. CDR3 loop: CASSPPDSYEQYF. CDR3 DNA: TGTGCCAGCAGCCCACCGGACAGCTACGAGCAGTACTTC. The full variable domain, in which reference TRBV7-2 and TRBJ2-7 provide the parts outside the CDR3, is GAGVSQSPSNKVTEKGKDVELRCDPISGHTALYWYRQSLGQGLEFLIYFQGNSAPDKSGLPSDRFSAERTGGSVSTLTIQRTQQEDSAVYLCASSPPDSYEQYFGPGTRLTVT.

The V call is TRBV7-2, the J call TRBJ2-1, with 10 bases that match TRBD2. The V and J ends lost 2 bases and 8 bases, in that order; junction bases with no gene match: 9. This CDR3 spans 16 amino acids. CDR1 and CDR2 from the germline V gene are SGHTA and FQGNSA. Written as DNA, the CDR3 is TGTGCCAGCAGCTTATGGGTGGTAGCGGGAGGCGATGAGCAGTTCTTC. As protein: CASSLWVVAGGDEQFF.

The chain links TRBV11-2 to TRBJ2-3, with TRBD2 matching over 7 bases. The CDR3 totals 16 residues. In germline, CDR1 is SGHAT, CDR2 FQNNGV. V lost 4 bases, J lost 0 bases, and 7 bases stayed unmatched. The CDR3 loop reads CASSSVLASSTDTQYF. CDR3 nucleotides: TGTGCCAGCAGCTCTGTACTAGCGTCTAGCACAGATACGCAGTATTTT.

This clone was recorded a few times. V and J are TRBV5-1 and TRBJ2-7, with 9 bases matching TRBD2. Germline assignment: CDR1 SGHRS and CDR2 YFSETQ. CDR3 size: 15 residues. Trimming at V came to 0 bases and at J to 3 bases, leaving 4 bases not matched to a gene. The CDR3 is CASSLDSGSSYEQYF. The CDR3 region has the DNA TGCGCCAGCAGCTTGGATAGCGGGAGTAGCTACGAGCAGTACTTC.

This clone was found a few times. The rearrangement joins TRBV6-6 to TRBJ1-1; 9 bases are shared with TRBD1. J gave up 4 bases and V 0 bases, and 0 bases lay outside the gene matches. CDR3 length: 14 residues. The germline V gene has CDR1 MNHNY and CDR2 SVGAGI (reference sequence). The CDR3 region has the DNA TGTGCCAGCAGTTACTCGGGACAGGGCACTGAAGCTTTCTTT. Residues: CASSYSGQGTEAFF.

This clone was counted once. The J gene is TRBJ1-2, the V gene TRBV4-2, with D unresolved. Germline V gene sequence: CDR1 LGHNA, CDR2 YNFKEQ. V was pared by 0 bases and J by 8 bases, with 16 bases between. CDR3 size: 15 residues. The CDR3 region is CASSQDPGTAGGYTF. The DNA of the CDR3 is TGTGCCAGCAGCCAAGATCCGGGAACAGCGGGCGGCTACACCTTC.

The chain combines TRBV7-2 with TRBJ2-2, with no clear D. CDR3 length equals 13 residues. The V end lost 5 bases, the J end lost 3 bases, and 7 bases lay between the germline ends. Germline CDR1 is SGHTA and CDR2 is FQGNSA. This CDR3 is CASSHRDTGELFF. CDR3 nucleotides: TGTGCCAGCAGCCACCGGGACACCGGGGAGCTGTTTTTT.

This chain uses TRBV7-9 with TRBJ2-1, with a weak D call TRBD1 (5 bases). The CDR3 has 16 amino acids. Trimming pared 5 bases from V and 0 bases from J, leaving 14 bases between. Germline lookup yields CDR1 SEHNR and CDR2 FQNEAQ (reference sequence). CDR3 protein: CASSPETENSYNEQFF. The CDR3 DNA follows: TGTGCCAGCAGCCCAGAGACAGAAAACTCCTACAATGAGCAGTTCTTC.

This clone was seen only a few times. The chain's CDR3 is CASSPWGREDYNSPLHF. CDR3 coding DNA: TGTGCCAGCAGCCCTTGGGGCCGAGAGGACTATAATTCACCCCTCCACTTT. V and J are TRBV7-9 and TRBJ1-6; TRBD1 might be the D (5 bases). Germline V gene sequence: CDR1 SEHNR, CDR2 FQNEAQ (reference sequence). The CDR3 spans 17 residues. With 5 bases removed from V and 3 bases from J, the gap between germline ends came to 17 bases.

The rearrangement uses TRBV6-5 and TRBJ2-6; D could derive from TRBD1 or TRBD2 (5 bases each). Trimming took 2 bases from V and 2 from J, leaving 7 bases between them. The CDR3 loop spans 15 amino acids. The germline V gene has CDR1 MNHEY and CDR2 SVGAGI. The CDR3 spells CASSYRGAGANVLTF. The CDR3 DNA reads TGTGCCAGCAGTTACAGGGGAGCTGGGGCCAACGTCCTGACTTTC.

CDR3 nucleotide sequence: TGTGCCAGCAGCCTTCCAGGGGGGCCGCGGGTCCATACGCAGTATTTT. It codes for CASSLPGGPRVHTQYF. V gene TRBV7-9 combines with J gene TRBJ2-3; tentatively, D is TRBD1 (7 bases). Germline CDR1 SEHNR, CDR2 FQNEAQ (reference sequence). With 5 bases removed from V and 7 bases from J, the gap between germline ends came to 22 bases. This CDR3 region has 16 residues. The full variable domain, in which reference TRBV7-9 and TRBJ2-3 provide the parts outside the CDR3, is DTGVSQNPRHKITKRGQNVTFRCDPISEHNRLYWYRQTLGQGPEFLTYFQNEAQLEKSRLLSDRFSAERPKGSFSTLEIQRTEQGDSAMYLCASSLPGGPRVHTQYFGPGTRLTVL.

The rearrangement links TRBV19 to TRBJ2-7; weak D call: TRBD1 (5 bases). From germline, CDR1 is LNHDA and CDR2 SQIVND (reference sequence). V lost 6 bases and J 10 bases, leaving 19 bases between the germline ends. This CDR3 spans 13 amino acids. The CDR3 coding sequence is TGTGCCAGTAGCCCATCGGTTCAGGGAAGACAGTACTTC. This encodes CASSPSVQGRQYF.

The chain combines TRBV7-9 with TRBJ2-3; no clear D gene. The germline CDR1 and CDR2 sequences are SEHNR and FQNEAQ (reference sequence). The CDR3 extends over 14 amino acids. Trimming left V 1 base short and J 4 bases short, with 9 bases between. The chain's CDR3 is CASSLGPLADTQYF. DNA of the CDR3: TGTGCCAGCAGCTTAGGTCCCTTAGCAGATACGCAGTATTTT.

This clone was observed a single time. Written as DNA, the CDR3 is TGTGCCAGCATTTCCAGCAATGAGCAGTTCTTC. This gives the protein CASISSNEQFF. The rearrangement uses TRBV27 and TRBJ2-1; D is unresolved. The CDR3 has 11 residues. Germline loops: CDR1 MNHEY, CDR2 SMNVEV (reference sequence). V lost 7 bases and J 6 bases, leaving 7 bases between the germline ends.

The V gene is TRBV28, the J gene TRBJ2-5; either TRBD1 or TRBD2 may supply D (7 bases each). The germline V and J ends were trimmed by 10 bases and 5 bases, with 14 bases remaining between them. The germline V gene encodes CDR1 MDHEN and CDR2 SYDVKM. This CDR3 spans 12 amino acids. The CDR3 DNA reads TGTGCCACCAGGGGGAGGGGGGAGACCCAGTACTTC. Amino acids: CATRGRGETQYF.

This chain's CDR3 is CASSIRQGAQSDTQYF. The DNA of the CDR3 is TGTGCCAGTAGTATTAGGCAGGGGGCGCAGTCAGATACGCAGTATTTT. This sequence joins TRBV19 and TRBJ2-3; 8 bases are shared with TRBD1. The CDR3 sequence is 16 residues long. Trimming cost V 3 bases and J 4 bases; bases outside gene matches: 9. In germline, CDR1 is LNHDA, CDR2 SQIVND (reference sequence).

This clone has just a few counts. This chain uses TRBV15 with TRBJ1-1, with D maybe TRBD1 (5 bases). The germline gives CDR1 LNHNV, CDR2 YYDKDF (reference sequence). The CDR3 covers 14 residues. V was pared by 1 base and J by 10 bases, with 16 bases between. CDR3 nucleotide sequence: TGTGCCACCAGCAGAGGAGGGAGGGGCGATACAGCTTTCTTT. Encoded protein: CATSRGGRGDTAFF.

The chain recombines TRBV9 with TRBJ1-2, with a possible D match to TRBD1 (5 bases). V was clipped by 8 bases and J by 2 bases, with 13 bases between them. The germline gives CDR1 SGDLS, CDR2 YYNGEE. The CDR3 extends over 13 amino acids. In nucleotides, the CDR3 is TGTGCCAGGGCCTGGACAAACAACTATGGCTACACCTTC. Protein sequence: CARAWTNNYGYTF.